The T cell receptor (beta chain) under discussion was sequenced for a study of blood T cells in healthy people across ages (dated by TCRdb to about 2015). In the study overall: In model experiments, template switching captured roughly one uniquely barcoded TCR beta cDNA molecule for every two T cells. Age-related changes in TCR beta repertoire diversity were measured in the study by deep sequencing normalized with unique cDNA molecular identifiers. The donors were split into four age groups: young (average roughly 15 years), middle-aged (about 40), aged (approximately 60) and long-lived (over 80). To avoid experimental bias, donors of different ages were randomly spread across the sequencing lanes. For two donors (one aged 18 to 29 and one aged 80 or older), the study analyzed two additional independent replicas of 1 million unique cDNA reads from the same blood draw. Summary of the overall study and its limitations: Because donor CMV infection status was unknown, age-related changes in expanded clonotypes were potentially confounded. Estimates of total diversity from one million sequenced T cells were regarded as lower bounds and underestimates. Since profiling was done on bulk unsorted PBMCs, naive and antigen-experienced compartments could not be conclusively compared. Compared with the aged group, the long-lived group had more naive CD4+ T cells, fewer expanded clones and increased TCR diversity, suggesting age selection. As age increased, observed TCR beta diversity per million T cells dropped in a roughly linear way, and a significant reduction was already evident by age approximately 40. There was a strong correlation between observed TCR beta diversity and the percentage of naive T cells measured by flow cytometry.

Library preparation was by 5' RACE. Sequencing instrument: Illumina HiSeq 2500. A second PCR of roughly 6 to 11 cycles was performed with a sample-barcoded 5' primer and a J-beta primer mix. Each TCR beta cDNA molecule received a unique molecular identifier from a template-switch 5' adaptor carrying 12 random nucleotides. At least 2.5 million CDR3-containing paired-end reads were obtained from each sample. First-strand cDNA synthesis was performed from all RNA using the Mint cDNA synthesis kit, with priming by a TRBC-specific oligonucleotide. Following uracil-DNA glycosylase treatment, all cDNA underwent a first 18-cycle PCR with the universal primers M1SS and BC2_uni_R. From the authors' description of their analysis: For normalization, 1 million high-quality reads were randomly selected from each sample, with every read carrying a distinct molecular identifier. Reads with shared molecular identifiers were discarded instead of being binned into consensus sequences. MiTCR, run with a Q25 quality threshold and the strictest error-elimination algorithm, handled CDR3 identification, clonotype clustering and error correction. A nonparametric unseen species model with Euler transformation was used to estimate lower-bound total TCR beta diversity. TCRdb cleaned the public reads at Q25 with fastp, built clones with MiXCR and kept in-frame beta chains. Identical CDR3 protein sequences are pooled into one entry, listed with their most common genes and DNA. The V and J calls shown here were made by TCRdb, not taken from the authors' results. The sample has under 800,000 distinct CDR3 sequences on record, roughly 47% of them singletons. The ten largest clones take up 20% to 25% of the sample.

Turning to this clonotype: The specificity of this receptor is unknown. There are no base qualities to consult, and no much larger clone falls within one base.

The 39 donors, aged about 6 to 100 years, were systemically healthy Caucasian individuals from Russia. Each donor gave around 9.5 milliliters of peripheral blood, collected into EDTA-treated Vacutainer tubes. Ficoll-Paque density-gradient centrifugation was used to isolate PBMCs, with at least 7 million per sample. Trizol reagent was used to extract total RNA from PBMCs, with at least 6 micrograms per sample. Naive CD45RAhigh/CD27high T cell percentages were measured by flow cytometry on a PBMC aliquot from every donor. Reading the germline V gene gives CDR1 KGHDR and CDR2 SFDVKD. The CDR3 spans 13 residues, from the cysteine through the phenylalanine. Of all the DNA, just the CDR3 is kept, 39 bases in frame from base 1. The germline ends are 10 bases apart after V is trimmed by 4 bases and J by 6 bases.

The sample comprised blood. This clonotype was obtained from a woman aged 55-75 years in good health. The V and J segments used are TRBV24-1 and TRBJ2-3; the D gene is perhaps TRBD1, from 6 matching bases. The CDR3 protein sequence reads: CATSEGAGDTQYF. DNA sequence: TGTGCCACCAGTGAGGGGGCAGGGGATACGCAGTATTTT.